The 7 T cell receptor beta chains reported below all come from one sample, sequenced in a study of blood T cell repertoires in COVID-19. The repertoire was sequenced with immunoSEQ multiplex PCR; TCRdb's copy has only in-frame clones and lacks some. This table holds roughly 400,000 clones, 87% found once. The sample consisted of PBMCs or T cells enriched from blood (not recorded which). These receptors were collected from a woman aged 45-60 years who had recovered from COVID-19.

The sample holds one count of this clone. The V call is TRBV6-2 or TRBV6-3, the J call TRBJ2-2, with D uncertain. The CDR3 consists of 13 residues. The germline V gene has CDR1 MNHEY and CDR2 SVGEGT. Trimming removed 6 bases from V and 3 bases from J, with 8 bases in between. CDR3 in DNA: TGTGCCAGCAGCCCCAATCACACCGGGGAGCTGTTTTTT. Translating it yields CASSPNHTGELFF.

The CDR3 sequence: CASSTTGINQPQHF. CDR3 coding DNA: TGTGCCAGCAGTACCACAGGGATCAATCAGCCCCAGCATTTT. The J gene is TRBJ1-5, the V gene TRBV6-5; possible D gene TRBD1, 6 bases. The CDR3 consists of 14 residues. CDR1 and CDR2 (germline): MNHEY, SVGAGI. V was shortened by 5 bases and J by 3 bases, with 11 bases between the two germline ends.

This sequence joins TRBV5-1 and TRBJ2-5, with 11 nucleotides matching TRBD2. CDR1 and CDR2 from the germline V gene are SGHRS and YFSETQ. The CDR3 consists of 14 residues. Unmatched junction bases numbered 3, after V lost 5 bases and J lost 3 bases. CDR3 DNA sequence: TGCGCCAGCAGGAAGACTAGCGGGAAAGAGACCCAGTACTTC. It translates to CASRKTSGKETQYF.

The rearrangement joins TRBV9 to TRBJ1-6; tentatively, D is TRBD1 (5 bases). Trimming removed 2 bases at V and 9 bases at J, with 12 bases between. The CDR3 has 14 amino acids. From germline, CDR1 is SGDLS and CDR2 YYNGEE. The CDR3 nucleotides are TGTGCCAGCAGCGTCGGCAGGGTGGGTTCACCCCTCCACTTT. The encoded protein is CASSVGRVGSPLHF.

CDR3 amino acids: CASSPLAEPYNEQFF. Here the CDR3 DNA reads TGTGCCAGCAGCCCCCTAGCGGAGCCCTACAATGAGCAGTTCTTC. V is TRBV7-6 and J is TRBJ2-1, with 7 bases identical to TRBD2. CDR1 SGHVS and CDR2 FNYEAQ come from the germline V gene. J gave up 2 bases and V 5 bases, and 6 bases lay outside the gene matches. CDR3 size: 15 residues.

This clone occurred a few times. The chain employs TRBV6-5 and TRBJ1-1; 7 bases line up with TRBD1. The ends lost 2 bases at V and 8 bases at J; junction bases unmatched: 14. Germline V gives CDR1 MNHEY, CDR2 SVGAGI. The CDR3 loop spans 16 amino acids. The DNA of the CDR3 is TGTGCCAGCAGTTACCTAGACAGGGTCCCTCCTGAGGAAGCTTTCTTT. Translated: CASSYLDRVPPEEAFF.

This chain joins TRBV28 and TRBJ1-2; D unclear. V lost 7 bases and J lost 4, with 16 bases in between. From germline, CDR1 is MDHEN and CDR2 SYDVKM. The CDR3 consists of 14 residues. CDR3 nucleotides: TGTGCCAGCAAGCGACCCCGGGGAAGCTATGGCTACACCTTC. Amino acid sequence: CASKRPRGSYGYTF.